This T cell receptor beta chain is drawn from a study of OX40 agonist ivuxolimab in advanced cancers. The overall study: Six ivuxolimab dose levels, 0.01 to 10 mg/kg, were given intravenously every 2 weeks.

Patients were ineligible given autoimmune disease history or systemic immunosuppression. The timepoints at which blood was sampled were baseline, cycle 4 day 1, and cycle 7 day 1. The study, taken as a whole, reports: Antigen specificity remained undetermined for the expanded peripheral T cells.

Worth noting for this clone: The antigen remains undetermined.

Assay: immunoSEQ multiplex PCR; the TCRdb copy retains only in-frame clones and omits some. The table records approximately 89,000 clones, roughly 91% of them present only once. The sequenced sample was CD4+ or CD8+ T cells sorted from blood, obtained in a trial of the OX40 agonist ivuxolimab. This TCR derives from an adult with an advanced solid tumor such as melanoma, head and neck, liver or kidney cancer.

In DNA form, the CDR3 reads TGTGCCAGCAGCCCCCGGGACTTTGCCTACGAGCAGTACTTC. The encoded protein is CASSPRDFAYEQYF. The chain carries TRBV7-6 and TRBJ2-7; possible D gene TRBD2, 6 bases. V was cut by 5 bases and J by 2 bases, with 13 bases left in between. Germline V lookup: CDR1 SGHVS, CDR2 FNYEAQ. The CDR3 loop spans 14 amino acids.